This entry lists 28 T cell receptor beta chains sequenced from one sample in a study of molecular identifiers for immune sequencing clone quantification. From the PCR reads, TCRdb called clonotypes with MiXCR, one entry per CDR3 protein. The sample carries roughly 97,000 distinct CDR3 sequences, 20% to 30% recorded once. The sample comprised naive CD8+ T cells from blood, with Jurkat cell RNA spiked in. Stated subset: FACS-sorted CD8+CD4-CCR7+CD45RA+ naive T cells. The source is a human donor in good health. Some libraries in this study had Jurkat cell RNA spiked in.

J is TRBJ2-5 and V is TRBV7-9, with D perhaps matching TRBD1 or TRBD2 (5 bases each). The CDR3 extends over 14 amino acids. Trimming pared 5 bases from V and 4 bases from J, leaving 14 bases between. Germline CDR1 SEHNR, CDR2 FQNEAQ (reference sequence). CDR3 loop: CASSQEAGRETQYF. The CDR3 coding sequence is TGTGCCAGCAGCCAGGAGGCAGGGAGAGAGACCCAGTACTTC.

V usage is TRBV7-9 and J usage is TRBJ2-3; D remains ambiguous. Germline V gene data show CDR1 as SEHNR and CDR2 as FQNEAQ (reference sequence). The CDR3 is 13 residues long. Trimming removed 8 bases at V and 6 bases at J, with 15 bases between. DNA for the CDR3: TGTGCCAGCCACGCCTCTTCGGCGGATACGCAGTATTTT. Translated, it gives CASHASSADTQYF.

This clonotype was seen at least ten times. The CDR3 DNA reads as TGCGCCAGCAGCCCCTGGACAGGGAATAGCAATCAGCCCCAGCATTTT. It is translated as CASSPWTGNSNQPQHF. V usage is TRBV4-1 and J usage is TRBJ1-5; 8 nucleotides line up with TRBD1. From germline, CDR1 is MGHRA and CDR2 YSYEKL. The CDR3 runs 16 residues. J gave up 0 bases and V 4 bases, and 5 bases lay outside the gene matches.

This clonotype was observed at least ten times. At one boundary the junction diverges from the germline segment, which might be a read error. The V gene is TRBV14, the J gene TRBJ2-7, with 11 bases matching TRBD1. Germline V CDR1 and CDR2: SGHDN, FVKESK. The CDR3 extends over 14 amino acids. In nucleotides, the CDR3 is TGTGCCAGCAGCCCTGGGACAGGGGGTTACGTGCAGTACTTC. Its translation is CASSPGTGGYVQYF.

Worth noting for this clonotype: A read error is possible here, since a much larger clone lies one base away. This chain joins TRBV9 and TRBJ1-1; no firm D call. The length of the CDR3 is 13 residues. Germline loops: CDR1 SGDLS, CDR2 YYNGEE. V gave up 4 bases and J gave up 9 bases, with 16 bases separating them. The CDR3 is CASSPQRRSKAFF. The CDR3 bases are TGTGCCAGCAGCCCCCAAAGGAGATCTAAAGCTTTCTTT.

Concerning this clonotype itself: One end of the junction does not line up with germline, which may come from a read error. The chain links TRBV20-1 to TRBJ2-7; maybe TRBD2 (7 bases). CDR3 size: 13 residues. The germline V gene encodes CDR1 DFQATT and CDR2 SNEGSKA (reference sequence). The chain's CDR3 is CSARAAGASEQSF. The CDR3 nucleotides are TGCAGTGCTAGGGCCGCGGGGGCCTCCGAGCAGTCCTTC.

This sequence joins TRBV27 and TRBJ2-7, with unresolved D. Germline V gene lookup returns CDR1 MNHEY and CDR2 SMNVEV (reference sequence). The CDR3 has 13 amino acids. Trimming took off 3 bases at V and 4 bases at J, with 10 bases between the two ends. CDR3 DNA sequence: TGTGCCAGCAGTTTGTACCAGGCGTACGAGCAGTACTTC. Its translation is CASSLYQAYEQYF.

To note about this clonotype: This could be a read error, since a much larger clone is one nucleotide away. The chain combines TRBV7-2 with TRBJ2-1; D is perhaps TRBD1 (5 bases). This CDR3 region has 13 residues. Germline CDR1 SGHTA, CDR2 FQGNSA. The CDR3 DNA follows: TGTGCCCGCAGCCCCCTTGAGGCAGGGGAGCAGTTCTTC. Its protein is CARSPLEAGEQFF.

This clonotype was counted ten times or more. V usage is TRBV28 and J usage is TRBJ2-1; 10 bases match TRBD2. V lost 5 bases, J lost 1 base, and 5 bases stayed unmatched. The germline CDR1 and CDR2 sequences are MDHEN and SYDVKM. The CDR3 is 16 amino acids. CDR3 loop: CASSPLAGASYNEQFF. The DNA for the CDR3 is TGTGCCAGCAGTCCTCTAGCGGGAGCTTCCTACAATGAGCAGTTCTTC.

This clonotype was counted ten times or more. The V gene is TRBV27, the J gene TRBJ2-7; either TRBD1 or TRBD2 may fit D (5 bases each). Germline CDR1 is MNHEY and CDR2 is SMNVEV (reference sequence). V was trimmed by 4 bases and J by 2 bases, leaving 12 bases between them. The CDR3 totals 14 residues. The DNA of the CDR3 is TGTGCCAGCAGTTGGGACGCCGGTGCCTACGAGCAGTACTTC. Translation gives CASSWDAGAYEQYF.

This clonotype has at least ten counts. This sequence joins TRBV20-1 and TRBJ2-7; 10 bases are a match to TRBD2. V was pared by 3 bases and J by 2 bases, with 4 bases of the junction left unmatched. The CDR3 runs to 14 residues. Germline V gene lookup returns CDR1 DFQATT and CDR2 SNEGSKA (reference sequence). The CDR3 nucleotides are TGCAGTGCTAGGGGGACTAGCGCCGCCTACGAGCAGTACTTC. Translated, it gives CSARGTSAAYEQYF.

This clonotype has at least ten counts. This sequence joins TRBV5-4 and TRBJ1-2, with D possibly matching TRBD1 (6 bases). CDR3 length: 13 residues. Trimming removed 4 bases from V and 9 bases from J, with 16 bases in between. CDR1 and CDR2 (germline): SGHNT, YYREEE (reference sequence). CDR3 nucleotide sequence: TGTGCCAGCAGCGTGAACAGGGTAACCAGCTACACCTTC. It translates to CASSVNRVTSYTF.

The V gene is TRBV11-2, the J gene TRBJ2-5, with 12 bases that match TRBD2. Germline V gives CDR1 SGHAT, CDR2 FQNNGV. J gave up 4 bases and V 5 bases, and 11 bases lay outside the gene matches. CDR3 length equals 17 residues. The CDR3 DNA follows: TGTGCCAGCAGCCAATCCCACCCGGGACTAGCGGGAGAGACCCAGTACTTC. Residues: CASSQSHPGLAGETQYF.

This clonotype was counted only a few times. J is TRBJ2-4 and V is TRBV4-3; D is undetermined. This CDR3 is built from 17 residues. Deletions cut 1 base from V and 0 bases from J, with 13 bases between. Germline V CDR1 and CDR2: LGHNA, YSLEER. CDR3 sequence (DNA): TGCGCCAGCAGCCAAGTGTGGGATCCGCTAGCCAAAAACATTCAGTACTTC. Its translation: CASSQVWDPLAKNIQYF.

With regard to this clonotype: This may be a read error: a much more frequent sequence differs by one nucleotide. The chain combines TRBV5-6 with TRBJ2-3, with D possibly TRBD2 on 6 matching bases. This CDR3 comprises 15 residues. CDR1 SGHDT and CDR2 YYEEEE come from the germline V gene. The DNA of the CDR3 is TGTGTCAGCAGCCCGCGGGTGACGGGGGCAGATACGCAGTATTTT. Translated: CVSSPRVTGADTQYF.

This clonotype occurred many times. The rearrangement joins TRBV6-2 or TRBV6-3 to TRBJ2-4, with 10 nucleotides matching TRBD1. This CDR3 comprises 15 residues. Per the germline V gene, CDR1 is MNHEY and CDR2 is SVGEGT. Germline trimming cut 2 bases from V and 8 bases from J; bases unmatched to any gene: 6. The CDR3 DNA reads TGTGCCAGCAGTTACATCAGGGGACAGGGGCACATTCAGTACTTC. This translates into CASSYIRGQGHIQYF.

This chain joins TRBV28 and TRBJ1-5, with D possibly matching TRBD1 (5 bases). The CDR3 runs 15 residues. CDR1 is MDHEN and CDR2 is SYDVKM in the germline V gene. V lost 6 bases to trimming and J lost 7 bases, with 19 bases between them. The CDR3 loop is CASSPAHGGFQPQHF. Written as DNA, the CDR3 is TGTGCCAGCAGCCCCGCTCACGGGGGGTTCCAGCCCCAGCATTTT.

This clonotype has at least ten counts. This sequence joins TRBV19 and TRBJ1-1, with D uncertain. The germline CDR1 and CDR2 sequences are LNHDA and SQIVND (reference sequence). The CDR3 is made up of 13 amino acids. V gave up 2 bases and J gave up 5 bases, with 9 bases separating them. The CDR3 DNA sequence: TGTGCCAGTAGTATAAGGCTGGTTACTGAAGCTTTCTTT. Translation gives CASSIRLVTEAFF. Full variable domain (missing parts from reference TRBV19 and TRBJ1-1): DGGITQSPKYLFRKEGQNVTLSCEQNLNHDAMYWYRQDPGQGLRLIYYSQIVNDFQKGDIAEGYSVSREKKESFPLTVTSAQKNPTAFYLCASSIRLVTEAFFGQGTRLTVV.

This chain connects TRBV19 to TRBJ2-7, with TRBD2 matching over 8 bases. V shed 1 base and J 5 bases; nucleotides not matched to a gene: 10. The germline V gene encodes CDR1 LNHDA and CDR2 SQIVND (reference sequence). The CDR3 spans 16 residues. CDR3 residues: CASSIGFSGSFHEQYF. In DNA form, the CDR3 reads TGTGCCAGTAGTATAGGGTTCAGCGGGAGTTTCCACGAGCAGTACTTC.

This clonotype was observed many times. The rearrangement uses TRBV20-1 and TRBJ1-1, with 9 bases lining up with TRBD1. The CDR3 is 13 residues long. The V segment lost 6 bases and the J segment 8 bases; nucleotides outside the gene matches: 10. The germline V gene has CDR1 DFQATT and CDR2 SNEGSKA (reference sequence). CDR3 amino acids: CSAKGQGETEAFF. CDR3 coding DNA: TGCAGTGCCAAGGGACAGGGAGAAACGGAAGCTTTCTTT.

This clonotype was seen ten or more times. The chain couples TRBV11-2 to TRBJ2-3; no clear D. The V end was cut by 1 base, the J end by 3 bases, with 14 bases between. Germline assignment: CDR1 SGHAT and CDR2 FQNNGV. The CDR3 sequence is 16 residues long. Written as DNA, the CDR3 is TGTGCCAGCAGCTTAGTTGGAACATATTTGACAGATACGCAGTATTTT. Its translation is CASSLVGTYLTDTQYF.

This clonotype came up a few times. This chain links TRBV28 with TRBJ2-2; D is unresolved. Trimming removed 7 bases at V and 2 bases at J, with 17 bases between. The V gene's germline CDR1 is MDHEN and CDR2 SYDVKM. The CDR3 loop spans 16 amino acids. CDR3 in DNA: TGTGCCAGCAACCCCAACACCGGAATCAACACCGGGGAGCTGTTTTTT. As protein: CASNPNTGINTGELFF. Together with reference TRBV28 and TRBJ2-2, the CDR3 gives the full variable domain: DVKVTQSSRYLVKRTGEKVFLECVQDMDHENMFWYRQDPGLGLRLIYFSYDVKMKEKGDIPEGYSVSREKKERFSLILESASTNQTSMYLCASNPNTGINTGELFFGEGSRLTVL.

This clonotype was counted many times. The chain recombines TRBV4-1 with TRBJ2-6; D remains unclear. V was trimmed by 0 bases and J by 0 bases, leaving 15 bases between them. Germline values: CDR1 MGHRA, CDR2 YSYEKL. The CDR3 covers 19 residues. The CDR3 DNA reads as TGCGCCAGCAGCCAAGAAGGTTTCGGACCTCCCTCTGGGGCCAACGTCCTGACTTTC. Protein sequence: CASSQEGFGPPSGANVLTF.

This clonotype was picked up a small number of times. The chain has TRBV27 and TRBJ2-3; 12 nucleotides line up with TRBD2. The CDR3 runs 18 residues. From germline, CDR1 is MNHEY and CDR2 SMNVEV (reference sequence). The J segment lost 2 bases and the V segment lost 3 bases, leaving 9 bases of the junction unmatched. The CDR3 loop reads CASSFGRTSGTITDTQYF. Written as DNA, the CDR3 is TGTGCCAGCAGTTTCGGGCGGACTAGCGGGACGATCACAGATACGCAGTATTTT.

This clonotype was detected ten times or more. J is TRBJ2-1 and V is TRBV20-1; 9 bases are shared with TRBD2. The CDR3 is 14 residues long. With V trimmed by 3 bases and J by 6 bases, 6 bases remained unmatched. Germline values: CDR1 DFQATT, CDR2 SNEGSKA (reference sequence). CDR3 DNA sequence: TGCAGTGCTAGCGCGGGGGGGCCCTCCAATGAGCAGTTCTTC. It translates to CSASAGGPSNEQFF.

This clonotype occurred many times. The chain is built from TRBV4-1 and TRBJ2-1; no definite D call. The CDR3 has 18 residues. Germline V gives CDR1 MGHRA, CDR2 YSYEKL. The ends were cut back, 1 base at V and 8 bases at J, with 24 bases in the middle. The CDR3, as DNA: TGCGCCAGCAGCCAAGTAAGTATGCTGGCCCCCCCGACGGATGAGCAGTTCTTC. This encodes CASSQVSMLAPPTDEQFF.

The chain carries TRBV19 and TRBJ2-3; 8 nucleotides match TRBD2. Per the germline V gene, CDR1 is LNHDA and CDR2 is SQIVND (reference sequence). Losses at the gene ends were 5 bases for V and 2 bases for J; bases not matched to a gene: 6. This CDR3 is built from 15 residues. CDR3: CASSAYSGTTDTQYF. The DNA of the CDR3 is TGTGCCAGTAGTGCCTATAGCGGGACCACAGATACGCAGTATTTT. Looking up the rest from reference TRBV19 and TRBJ2-3 gives the full variable domain: DGGITQSPKYLFRKEGQNVTLSCEQNLNHDAMYWYRQDPGQGLRLIYYSQIVNDFQKGDIAEGYSVSREKKESFPLTVTSAQKNPTAFYLCASSAYSGTTDTQYFGPGTRLTVL.

As to this clonotype: This may stem from a read error, because a much larger clone lies one nucleotide away. The J gene is TRBJ2-3, the V gene TRBV30; 8 bases are a match to TRBD2. This CDR3 spans 14 amino acids. CDR1 and CDR2 from the germline V gene are GTSNPN and SVGIG (reference sequence). J lost 3 bases, V lost 1 base, and 3 bases had no gene match. The CDR3 sequence is CAWSATSETDTQYF. The CDR3 bases are TGTGCCTGGAGTGCGACTAGCGAGACAGATACGCAGTATTTT.